This T cell receptor (beta chain) is drawn from a study of regulatory T cells in long-lasting Graves disease. Study-level points and caveats: Relative to newly diagnosed Graves' patients, persistent ones had lower TCR diversity. Favored gene segments in persistent disease were TRBV28, TRBJ1-2 and TRBJ2-5. It was possible that the small sample size reduced accuracy.

This clonotype was counted at least ten times. No antigen is known for it. Germline V lookup: CDR1 MNHNS, CDR2 SASEGT. V lost 6 bases and J lost 3, with 12 bases in between. This CDR3 spans 13 amino acids. The TCR beta library used iRepertoire HTBI primers with Arm-PCR amplification of CDR3. Each CDR3 protein gets one entry after TCRdb re-called the multiplex PCR reads with MiXCR. The sample has roughly 400,000 distinct CDR3 sequences, about 21% seen once. Time point here: persistent/refractory GD, antithyroid drugs over 5 years with positive TRAb. From RNA extracted from PBMCs, the TCR library was made. With EDTA tubes as the receptacles, roughly 9.7 milliliters of peripheral blood were drawn.

The receptor's source is a female donor with Graves disease. Sequencing was performed on peripheral blood mononuclear cells (PBMCs), taken when the disease was refractory, from a patient treated with antithyroid drugs. This rearrangement joins TRBV6-1 to TRBJ2-7; D possibly corresponds to TRBD2 (5 bases). The CDR3 nucleotides read TGTGCCAGCAGGGTCGGGATAAGCTACGAGCAGTACTTC. It is translated as CASRVGISYEQYF.